This T cell receptor (beta chain) was captured by sequencing in a study of T cell changes during pregnancy in multiple sclerosis. Assay: immunoSEQ multiplex PCR; the TCRdb copy retains only in-frame clones and omits some. The profile shows some 120,000 clones, about 95% of them singletons. This clone was seen a single time. Germline-derived CDR1 and CDR2 are SNHLY and FYNNEI. Trimming removed 7 bases at V and 4 bases at J, with 11 bases between. The CDR3 consists of 12 residues. Sample: peripheral blood, taken after pregnancy. The chain couples TRBV2 to TRBJ2-7; TRBD2 might be the D (5 bases). This TCR came from a female donor with multiple sclerosis, enrolled in a pregnancy study. CDR3 nucleotide sequence: TGTGCCAGCACACGTAGGAGGTACGAGCAGTACTTC. Translation: CASTRRRYEQYF.